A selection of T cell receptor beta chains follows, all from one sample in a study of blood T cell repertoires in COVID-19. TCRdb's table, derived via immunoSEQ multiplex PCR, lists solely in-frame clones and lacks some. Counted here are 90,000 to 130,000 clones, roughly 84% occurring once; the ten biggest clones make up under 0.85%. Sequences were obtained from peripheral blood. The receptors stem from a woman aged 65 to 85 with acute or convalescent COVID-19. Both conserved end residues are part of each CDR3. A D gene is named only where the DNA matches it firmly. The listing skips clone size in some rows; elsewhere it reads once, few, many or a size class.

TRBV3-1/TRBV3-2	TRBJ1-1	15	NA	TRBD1	CASSRSGQGNTEAFF	TGTGCCAGCAGCCGGTCGGGACAGGGCAACACTGAAGCTTTCTTT
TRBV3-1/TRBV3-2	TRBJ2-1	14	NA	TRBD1	CASSLPGQGYEQFF	TGTGCCAGCAGCCTTCCGGGACAGGGATATGAGCAGTTCTTC
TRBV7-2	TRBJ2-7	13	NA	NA	CASSLVEGGTTNF	TGTGCCAGCAGCTTAGTCGAGGGAGGCACTACTAACTTC
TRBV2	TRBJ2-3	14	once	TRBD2	CAGQRGGAADTQYF	TGTGCCGGACAGCGGGGGGGAGCCGCAGATACGCAGTATTTT
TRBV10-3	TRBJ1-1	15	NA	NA	CAISEEGVANTEAFF	TGTGCCATCAGTGAAGAGGGGGTCGCGAACACTGAAGCTTTCTTT
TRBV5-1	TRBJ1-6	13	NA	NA	CASSKGPEVPLHF	TGCGCCAGCAGCAAAGGGCCGGAGGTGCCCCTCCACTTT
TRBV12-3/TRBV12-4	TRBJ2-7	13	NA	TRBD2	CASRAGGPSEQYF	TGTGCCAGCAGGGCGGGAGGGCCGAGCGAGCAGTACTTC
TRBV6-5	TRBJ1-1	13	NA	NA	CASRGAGGAEAFF	TGTGCCAGCCGGGGGGCAGGAGGCGCTGAAGCTTTCTTT
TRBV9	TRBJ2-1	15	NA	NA	CASSVDVGSYNEQFF	TGTGCCAGCAGCGTAGATGTGGGGAGCTACAATGAGCAGTTCTTC
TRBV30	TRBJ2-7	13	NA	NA	CAWSVKGDYEQYF	TGTGCCTGGAGTGTAAAGGGAGACTACGAGCAGTACTTC
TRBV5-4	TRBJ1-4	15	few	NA	CASSGGRGPNEKLFF	TGTGCCAGCAGCGGTGGCAGGGGACCTAATGAAAAACTGTTTTTT
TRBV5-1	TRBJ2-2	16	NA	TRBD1	CASSSSGGPNTGELFF	TGCGCCAGCAGCAGCTCAGGGGGCCCGAACACCGGGGAGCTGTTTTTT
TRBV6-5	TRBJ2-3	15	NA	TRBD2	CASSALAGGRDTQYF	TGTGCCAGCAGCGCACTAGCGGGGGGGAGGGATACGCAGTATTTT
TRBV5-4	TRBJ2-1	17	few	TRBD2	CASSNPSGPGTYNEQFF	TGTGCCAGCAGCAACCCTAGCGGCCCAGGCACCTACAATGAGCAGTTCTTC
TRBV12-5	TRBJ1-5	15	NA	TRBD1	CASGGGQASNQPQHF	TGTGCTAGTGGAGGGGGACAGGCCAGCAACCAGCCCCAGCATTTT
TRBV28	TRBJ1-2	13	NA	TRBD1	CASRSGTGDGYTF	TGTGCCAGCAGATCCGGGACAGGGGATGGCTACACCTTC
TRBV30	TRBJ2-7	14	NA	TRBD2	CAWSVSGSAYEQYF	TGTGCCTGGAGTGTGAGCGGGAGTGCCTACGAGCAGTACTTC
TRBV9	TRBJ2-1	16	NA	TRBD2	CASSVGDGRALNEQFF	TGTGCCAGCAGCGTAGGGGACGGGAGGGCCCTCAATGAGCAGTTCTTC
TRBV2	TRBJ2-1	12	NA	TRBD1	CASSYRGHEQFF	TGTGCCAGCAGTTACAGGGGACATGAGCAGTTCTTC
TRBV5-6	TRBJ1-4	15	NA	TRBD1	CASSWGQGVNEKLFF	TGTGCCAGCAGCTGGGGACAGGGGGTTAATGAAAAACTGTTTTTT
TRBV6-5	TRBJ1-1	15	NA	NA	CASTVRGGVYTEAFF	TGTGCCAGCACTGTTCGGGGGGGGGTGTACACTGAAGCTTTCTTT
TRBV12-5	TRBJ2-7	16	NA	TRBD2	CASGLLAGGFRGEQYF	TGTGCTAGTGGTTTGCTAGCGGGAGGGTTTCGTGGCGAGCAGTACTTC
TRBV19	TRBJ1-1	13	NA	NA	CASSFLMNTEAFF	TGTGCCAGTAGTTTTTTAATGAACACTGAAGCTTTCTTT
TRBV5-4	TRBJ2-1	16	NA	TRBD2	CASSHLLAGGTEEQFF	TGTGCCAGCAGCCACTTACTAGCGGGAGGGACAGAGGAGCAGTTCTTC
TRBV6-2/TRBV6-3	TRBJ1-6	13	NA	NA	CASSSSYNSPLHF	TGTGCCAGCAGTTCTAGTTATAATTCACCCCTCCACTTT
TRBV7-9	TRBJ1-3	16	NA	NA	CASSLGQILSGNTIYF	TGTGCCAGCAGCTTAGGGCAGATCCTCTCTGGAAACACCATATATTTT
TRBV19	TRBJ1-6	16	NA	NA	CASSISGGRMPSPLHF	TGTGCCAGTAGTATCTCCGGGGGGCGAATGCCTTCACCCCTCCACTTT
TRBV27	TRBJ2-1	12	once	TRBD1	CASSSDRGEQFF	TGTGCCAGCAGTTCGGACAGGGGTGAGCAGTTCTTC
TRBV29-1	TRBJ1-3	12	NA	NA	CSVEAGGNTIYF	TGCAGCGTTGAAGCAGGAGGAAACACCATATATTTT
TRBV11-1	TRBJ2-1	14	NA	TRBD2	CASSLDGGGTEQFF	TGTGCCAGCAGCTTAGACGGGGGGGGCACTGAGCAGTTCTTC
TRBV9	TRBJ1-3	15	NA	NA	CASSVGQGNGNTIYF	TGTGCCAGCAGCGTGGGTCAGGGTAACGGAAACACCATATATTTT
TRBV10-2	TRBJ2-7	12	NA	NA	CASSATEFEQYF	TGCGCCAGCAGTGCTACAGAGTTCGAGCAGTACTTC
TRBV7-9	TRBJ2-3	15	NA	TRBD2	CASSLAGGSTDTQYF	TGTGCCAGCAGCTTAGCGGGGGGGAGCACAGATACGCAGTATTTT
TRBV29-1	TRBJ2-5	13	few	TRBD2	CSVGPSGTETQYF	TGCAGCGTTGGGCCTAGCGGGACGGAGACCCAGTACTTC
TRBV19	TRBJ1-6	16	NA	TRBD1	CASSITGQGGYSPLHF	TGTGCCAGTAGTATAACCGGACAGGGGGGATATTCACCCCTCCACTTT
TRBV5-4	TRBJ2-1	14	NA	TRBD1	CASSLEGAHNEQFF	TGTGCCAGCAGCTTGGAGGGGGCCCACAATGAGCAGTTCTTC
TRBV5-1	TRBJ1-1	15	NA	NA	CASTSGVALNTEAFF	TGCGCCAGCACCTCGGGGGTGGCTCTGAACACTGAAGCTTTCTTT
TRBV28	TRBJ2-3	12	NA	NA	CASTSVRDTQYF	TGTGCCAGCACCTCGGTACGGGATACGCAGTATTTT
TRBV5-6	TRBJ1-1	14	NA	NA	CASSYRRGNTEAFF	TGTGCCAGCTCCTACAGGCGGGGGAACACTGAAGCTTTCTTT
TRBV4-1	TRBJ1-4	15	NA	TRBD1	CASSQPGQGAGKLFF	TGCGCCAGCAGCCAACCGGGACAGGGGGCTGGAAAACTGTTTTTT
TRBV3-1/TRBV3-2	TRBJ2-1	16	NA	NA	CASSQVGGLQMDEQFF	TGTGCCAGCAGCCAAGTTGGGGGACTTCAAATGGATGAGCAGTTCTTC